This T cell receptor beta chain derives from a study of T cells in Graves' hyperthyroidism and ophthalmopathy (dated by TCRdb to between 2018 and 2020). Context from the whole study: Peripheral blood samples were taken at initial diagnosis, before any treatment was given. A discovery cohort of about a hundred patients, about 40 with Graves' ophthalmopathy and 57 with stable Graves' hyperthyroidism, was used to find distinguishing TCR V-J signatures. Prospective prediction of ophthalmopathy was tested in an independent validation cohort consisting of about 19 hyperthyroidism patients and about 17 patients who later progressed to ophthalmopathy. The roughly 100 discovery patients were randomly divided into training and test sets at a 7:3 ratio. Thyroid tissue and blood T-cell repertoires from about 6 Graves' hyperthyroidism patients were also compared in the study. After blood sampling, hyperthyroidism patients were treated with methimazole at a starting dose of 30 mg daily, and ophthalmopathy patients were treated with high-dose intravenous methylprednisolone. The paper describes TCR Vbeta CDR3 sequencing of about 140 peripheral blood samples, made up of approximately 40 ophthalmopathy patients, more than 70 hyperthyroidism patients and 17 progressor patients.

Graves' hyperthyroidism was defined as stable when no progression to ophthalmopathy occurred over 18 months of follow-up. The hyperthyroidism patients were between 18 and 65 years old and newly diagnosed, with a disease duration of less than 2 months. Any patient with an uncontrolled infection, another autoimmune disease, pregnancy or lactation was excluded. Diagnoses relied on clinical symptoms, serum thyroxine and TRAb, thyroid ultrasound and orbital computed tomography. PBMCs were separated from roughly 10 ml of fresh peripheral blood using Ficoll-Paque density gradient centrifugation. Trizol reagent was used to extract total RNA, and RNA quality was then checked on an Agilent 2100 Bioanalyzer. This clonotype was recorded many times. Its antigen target is currently unknown. Base qualities are not at hand, and no much larger clone is one base apart. Points the paper makes about the study in general: No statistical method was used to fix the sample size in advance, and group allocation was not hidden from the investigators. Most expanded thyroid clonotypes (frequency above 0.001) were also found in blood, which suggests that blood repertoires may mirror thyroid immune responses. A model built on a 13 V-J signature distinguished ophthalmopathy from stable hyperthyroidism, reaching roughly 88% sensitivity and about 81% specificity in cross-validation and 80%/75% in testing. During validation, the model predicted progression to ophthalmopathy a median of approximately six months ahead of onset, with almost 71% sensitivity and roughly 72% specificity.

Amplification of TCR beta CDR3 regions was carried out from RNA transcripts. The first round of RT-PCR for the TCR CDR3 was performed with the HTBI primer set and the Qiagen OneStep RT-PCR kit. The libraries were constructed in a second round of multiplex PCR and then size-selected and purified. Sequencing of the libraries was done on an Illumina HiSeq2000 using paired-end 100 bp reads. The paper's data handling went like this. Raw data were processed with SOAPnuke, discarding reads with adapters, uncalled bases, mean Phred below 15, or no exact constant-primer or identifier match. COPE v1.2.5 was used to merge high-quality paired reads, and clonotypes were defined as unique nucleotide sequences. MiTCR v1.1 was used to align the clonotypes against IMGT TRBV, TRBD and TRBJ reference segments. The analysis was restricted to V-J combinations with a frequency above 0.0001, which together covered 99% to 99.2% of the repertoires. The TCS score was defined as the ratio of F50 (clonal expansion) to E x V (chaos), calculated using BLOSUM62-based TCRdist between CDR3 peptides within each V-J. Welch's t-statistics and random forest reduced just over 500 V-J features to 10 to 15, which were used in a naive Bayes classifier (R e1071). TCRdb reprocessed the public reads (quality trimming at Q25 with fastp, clone calling with MiXCR) and kept in-frame beta chains. Each CDR3 protein gets just one entry, which takes the most common genes and DNA from the rows behind it. The V and J calls and clone size come from TCRdb's table, not from the authors' own analysis. This sample comprises 550,000 to 800,000 distinct CDR3 sequences, 17% of them detected only once. The top ten clonotypes cover less than 20% of the sample.

The CDR3 measures 14 amino acids from cysteine to phenylalanine. CDR3 DNA only is kept here, 42 bases in frame from base 1. The germline ends are 5 bases apart after V is trimmed by 2 bases and J by 2 bases. Based on the germline V gene, the CDR1 and CDR2 sequences are KGHDR and SFDVKD. Rearrangement joined TRBV24-1 to TRBJ2-2, with the D gene too uncertain to name. Sequencing was performed on blood. The origin of this receptor is a man aged 45 to 65 with Graves' hyperthyroidism. CDR3 loop: CATSDSGNTGELFF. The DNA reads as follows: TGTGCCACCAGTGATTCGGGTAACACCGGGGAGCTGTTTTTT.